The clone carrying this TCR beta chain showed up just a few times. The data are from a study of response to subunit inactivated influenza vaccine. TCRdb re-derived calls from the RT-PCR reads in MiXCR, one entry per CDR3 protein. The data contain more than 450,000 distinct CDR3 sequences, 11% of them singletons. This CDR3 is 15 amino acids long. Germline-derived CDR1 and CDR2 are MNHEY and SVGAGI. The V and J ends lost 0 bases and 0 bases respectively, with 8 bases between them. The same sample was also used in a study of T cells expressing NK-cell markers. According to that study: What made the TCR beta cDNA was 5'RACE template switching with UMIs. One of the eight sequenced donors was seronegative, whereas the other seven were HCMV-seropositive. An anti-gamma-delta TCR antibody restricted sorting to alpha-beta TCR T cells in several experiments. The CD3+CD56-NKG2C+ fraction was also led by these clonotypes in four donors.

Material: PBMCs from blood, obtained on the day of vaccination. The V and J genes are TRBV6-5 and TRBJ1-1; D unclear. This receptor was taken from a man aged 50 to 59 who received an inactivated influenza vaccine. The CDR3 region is CASSYSGLMNTEAFF. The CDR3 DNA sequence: TGTGCCAGCAGTTACTCTGGGCTTATGAACACTGAAGCTTTCTTT.